This T cell receptor (beta chain) is drawn from a study of shared clonotypes between healthy human individuals. Turning to the study itself: Aged 18 to 49, the donors were a couple of women and a few men. Study findings and constraints: Between a few donors, naive CD4 clonotypes were shared at a level of about 5%. In this cohort, only blood was sampled, and tissue repertoires likely differ.

The CDR3 is 14 residues long. V lost 5 bases and J lost 7; bases outside the gene matches: 3. Germline values: CDR1 SGHAT, CDR2 FQNNGV. Regarding this clone: Antigen specificity is unknown.

Assay used: immunoSEQ multiplex PCR; TCRdb lists only in-frame clones, some missing. This table holds roughly 2.4 million clones, approximately 96% found once. The sequence was obtained from a man younger than 35 in good health. The chain has TRBV11-2 and TRBJ2-2; 11 bases fit TRBD1. Sequenced material: naive CD4+ T cells sorted from blood. The sample's subset: CD45RA+ positively selected. This CDR3 is CASSGQGAGGELFF. In DNA, the CDR3 is TGTGCCAGCAGCGGACAGGGGGCGGGCGGGGAGCTGTTTTTT. Together with reference TRBV11-2 and TRBJ2-2, the CDR3 gives the full variable domain: EAGVAQSPRYKIIEKRQSVAFWCNPISGHATLYWYQQILGQGPKLLIQFQNNGVVDDSQLPKDRFSAERLKGVDSTLKIQPAKLEDSAVYLCASSGQGAGGELFFGEGSRLTVL.